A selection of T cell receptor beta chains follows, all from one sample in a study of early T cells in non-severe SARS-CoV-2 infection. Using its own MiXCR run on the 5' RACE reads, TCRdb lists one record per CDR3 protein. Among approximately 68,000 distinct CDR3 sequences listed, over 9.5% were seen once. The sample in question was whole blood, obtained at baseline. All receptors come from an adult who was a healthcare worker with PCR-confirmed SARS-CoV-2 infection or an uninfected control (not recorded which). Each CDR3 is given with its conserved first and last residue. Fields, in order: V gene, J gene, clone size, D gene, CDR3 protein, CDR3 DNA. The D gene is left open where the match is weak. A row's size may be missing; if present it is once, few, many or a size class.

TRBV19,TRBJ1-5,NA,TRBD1,CASSPSQGKVQPQHF,TGTGCCAGTAGTCCGTCACAGGGGAAAGTCCAGCCCCAGCATTTT
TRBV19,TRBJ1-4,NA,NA,CATAGRQGKLFF,TGTGCCACTGCAGGGCGGCAAGGAAAACTGTTTTTT
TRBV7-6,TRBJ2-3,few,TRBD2,CASSFGGTGDTQYF,TGTGCCAGCAGCTTCGGGGGGACGGGAGATACGCAGTATTTT
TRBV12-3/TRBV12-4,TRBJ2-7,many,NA,CASTRGFLEQYF,TGTGCCAGCACCCGCGGTTTTCTGGAGCAGTACTTC
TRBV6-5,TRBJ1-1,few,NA,CASSYGGSQAFF,TGTGCCAGCAGTTACGGGGGCAGCCAAGCTTTCTTT
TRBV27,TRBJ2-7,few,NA,CASRSLSSYEQYF,TGTGCCAGCAGATCGTTGAGCTCCTACGAGCAGTACTTC
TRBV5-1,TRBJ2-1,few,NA,CASSSLPPNVDEQFF,TGCGCCAGCAGCTCCCTACCCCCAAATGTCGATGAGCAGTTCTTC
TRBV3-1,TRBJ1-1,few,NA,CASSQDRGDTEAFF,TGTGCCAGCAGCCAAGACAGGGGCGACACTGAAGCTTTCTTT
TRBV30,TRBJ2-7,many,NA,CAWSAGPGEQYF,TGTGCCTGGAGTGCCGGACCAGGCGAGCAGTACTTC
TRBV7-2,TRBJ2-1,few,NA,CASSLDYHNEQFF,TGTGCCAGCAGCTTAGACTATCACAATGAGCAGTTCTTC
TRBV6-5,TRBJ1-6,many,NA,CATLGGSYNSPLHF,TGTGCCACCCTTGGAGGCTCCTATAATTCACCCCTCCACTTT
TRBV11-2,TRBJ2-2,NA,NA,CASSLGGTGAGELFF,TGTGCCAGCAGCTTAGGGGGCACGGGGGCCGGGGAGCTGTTTTTT
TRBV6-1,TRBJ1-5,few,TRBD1,CASRDRHRGPGNQPQHF,TGTGCCAGCAGGGACCGGCACAGGGGGCCTGGCAATCAGCCCCAGCATTTT
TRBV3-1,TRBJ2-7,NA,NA,CASSQDHSEAGEQYF,TGTGCCAGCAGCCAAGATCACAGCGAGGCCGGCGAGCAGTACTTC
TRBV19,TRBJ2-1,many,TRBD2,CASSIRPGGNEQFF,TGTGCCAGTAGTATTAGGCCCGGGGGGAATGAGCAGTTCTTC
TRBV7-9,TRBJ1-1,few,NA,CASLSSGATEAFF,TGTGCCAGCCTAAGCTCGGGTGCCACTGAAGCTTTCTTT
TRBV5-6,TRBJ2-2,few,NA,CASMLRGTTNTGELFF,TGTGCCAGCATGCTGAGGGGCACTACGAACACCGGGGAGCTGTTTTTT
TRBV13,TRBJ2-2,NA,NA,CASSLGRARELFF,TGTGCCAGCAGCTTAGGCCGCGCCCGGGAGCTGTTTTTT
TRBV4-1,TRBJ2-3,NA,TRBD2,CASSQGAGAPGTQYF,TGCGCCAGCAGCCAAGGAGCGGGGGCACCAGGGACGCAGTATTTT
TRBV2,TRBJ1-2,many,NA,CASTDRYFDHGYTF,TGTGCCAGCACCGACAGGTATTTTGATCATGGCTACACCTTC
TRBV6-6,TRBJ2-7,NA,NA,CASRLGDSYEQYF,TGTGCCAGCAGGCTCGGGGACTCCTACGAGCAGTACTTC
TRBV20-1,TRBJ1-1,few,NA,CGSLRENTEAFF,TGCGGATCTTTGAGGGAGAACACTGAAGCTTTCTTT
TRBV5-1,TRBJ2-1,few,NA,CASSLGRAVSYNEQFF,TGCGCCAGCAGCTTAGGTCGTGCTGTGTCCTACAATGAGCAGTTCTTC
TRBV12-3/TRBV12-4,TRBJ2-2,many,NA,CASRMEGGLFF,TGTGCCAGCAGGATGGAGGGTGGGCTGTTTTTT
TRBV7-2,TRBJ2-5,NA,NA,CASSLRFLGPETQYF,TGTGCCAGCAGCTTGAGGTTTCTAGGCCCAGAGACCCAGTACTTC
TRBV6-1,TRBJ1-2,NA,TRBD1,CASSGQGADYGYTF,TGTGCCAGCAGTGGACAGGGGGCGGACTATGGCTACACCTTC
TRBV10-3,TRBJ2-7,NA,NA,CAISESGTPSSYEQYF,TGTGCCATCAGTGAATCCGGGACACCCAGCTCCTACGAGCAGTACTTC
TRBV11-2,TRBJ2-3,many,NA,CASTLGASTPTQYF,TGTGCCAGCACCTTAGGGGCTAGCACCCCTACGCAGTATTTT
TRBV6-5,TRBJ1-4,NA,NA,CASSYSGDGNEKLFF,TGTGCCAGCAGTTACTCGGGAGATGGTAATGAAAAACTGTTTTTT
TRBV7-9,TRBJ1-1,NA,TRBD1,CASSSPGQGVTEAFF,TGTGCCAGCAGCTCTCCTGGACAGGGGGTGACTGAAGCTTTCTTT